This TCR beta chain was sequenced for a study of shared clonotypes between healthy human individuals. The CDR3 has 14 residues. After removal of 5 bases from V and 2 bases from J, the junction contained 5 bases not matched to a gene. Germline CDR1 SGHAT, CDR2 FQNNGV. A note on this clone: Its antigen remains unknown.

Findings and limits, study-wide: An expected dependence of interdonor clonotype sharing on sequencing depth was noted. Naive subsets tended to show greater estimated richness than memory subsets.

CD45RO-negative cells were positively selected for CCR7, leaving out terminally differentiated effector memory CD45RA+ cells. The repertoire was sequenced with immunoSEQ multiplex PCR; TCRdb's copy has only in-frame clones and lacks some. This sample has about 680,000 clones, with just over 90% found just once. This chain links TRBV11-2 with TRBJ2-7; 8 bases are shared with TRBD1. The sequenced sample was naive CD8+ T cells sorted from blood. This TCR came from a man younger than 40 in good health. CDR3 nucleotide sequence: TGTGCCAGCAGCCTGACAGGGGACCCCTACGAGCAGTACTTC. Translation: CASSLTGDPYEQYF. The variable domain in full, with the rest retrieved from reference TRBV11-2 and TRBJ2-7, is EAGVAQSPRYKIIEKRQSVAFWCNPISGHATLYWYQQILGQGPKLLIQFQNNGVVDDSQLPKDRFSAERLKGVDSTLKIQPAKLEDSAVYLCASSLTGDPYEQYFGPGTRLTVT.